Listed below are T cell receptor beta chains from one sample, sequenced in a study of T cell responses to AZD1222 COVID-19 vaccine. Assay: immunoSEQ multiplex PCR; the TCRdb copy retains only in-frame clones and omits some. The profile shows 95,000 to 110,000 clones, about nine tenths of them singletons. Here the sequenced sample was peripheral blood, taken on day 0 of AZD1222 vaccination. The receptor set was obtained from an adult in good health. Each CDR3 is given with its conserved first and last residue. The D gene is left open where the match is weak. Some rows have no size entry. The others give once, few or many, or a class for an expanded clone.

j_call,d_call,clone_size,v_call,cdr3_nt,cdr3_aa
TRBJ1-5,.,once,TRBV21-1,TGTGCCAGCAGCAACCGACAGGTACCGACTCTCAATCAGCCCCAGCATTTT,CASSNRQVPTLNQPQHF
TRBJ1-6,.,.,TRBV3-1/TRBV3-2,TGTGCCAGCAGCCAGACAACGTCCTATAATTCACCCCTCCACTTT,CASSQTTSYNSPLHF
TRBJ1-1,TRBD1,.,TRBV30,TGTGCCTGGAGGGGACAGGGGGTTATGAACACTGAAGCTTTCTTT,CAWRGQGVMNTEAFF
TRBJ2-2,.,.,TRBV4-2,TGTGCCAGCAGCCAAGATGACATCGGGGGTCCTAACACCGGGGAGCTGTTTTTT,CASSQDDIGGPNTGELFF
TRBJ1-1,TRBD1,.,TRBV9,TGTGCCAGCAGCGCGTTGGCACAGGGGCCAGCAGCTTTCTTT,CASSALAQGPAAFF
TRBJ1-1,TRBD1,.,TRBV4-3,TGCGCCAGCAGCCAACCCGGGACAGGGTTGAACACTGAAGCTTTCTTT,CASSQPGTGLNTEAFF
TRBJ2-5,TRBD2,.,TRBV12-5,TGTGCTAGTGGTTCCTCGACTAGCGGGAGTATGGAGACCCAGTACTTC,CASGSSTSGSMETQYF
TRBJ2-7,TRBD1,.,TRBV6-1,TGTGCCAGCAGTGAAGGGACAGGGGGTACCTACGAGCAGTACTTC,CASSEGTGGTYEQYF
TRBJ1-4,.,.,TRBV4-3,TGCGCCAGCAGCCGCGTGGGGTCCAATGAAAAACTGTTTTTT,CASSRVGSNEKLFF
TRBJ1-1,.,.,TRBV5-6,TGTGCCAGCAGCTTTCGACCAGACACTGAAGCTTTCTTT,CASSFRPDTEAFF
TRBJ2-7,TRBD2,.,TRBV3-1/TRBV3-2,TGTGCCAGCAGCCAGGGACTAGCGGGAGGGCCGGGAGTCTACGAGCAGTACTTC,CASSQGLAGGPGVYEQYF
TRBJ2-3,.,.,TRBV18,TGTGCCAGCTCACCCAAGGGGCAGCCAGATACGCAGTATTTT,CASSPKGQPDTQYF
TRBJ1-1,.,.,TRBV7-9,TGTGCCAGCAACTCCCTTAGCACTGAAGCTTTCTTT,CASNSLSTEAFF
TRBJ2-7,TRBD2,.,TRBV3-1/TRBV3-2,TGTGCCAGCAGCCAAGGGACTAGCGGAATATCCTACGAGCAGTACTTC,CASSQGTSGISYEQYF
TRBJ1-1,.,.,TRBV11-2,TGTGCCAGCAGGCACGGCAGCAACACTGAAGCTTTCTTT,CASRHGSNTEAFF
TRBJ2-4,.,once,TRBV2,TGTGCCAGCAGTGGGGACGGCAGAAACATTCAGTACTTC,CASSGDGRNIQYF
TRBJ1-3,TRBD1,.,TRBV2,TGTGCCAGCAGTGAAGAGTACTCGGGACAGGGGAGAAGTTGGGACAACACCATATATTTT,CASSEEYSGQGRSWDNTIYF
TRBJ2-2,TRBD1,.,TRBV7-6,TGTGCCAGCAGCCTCCAGGGACAGGGGGCAACCGGGGAGCTGTTTTTT,CASSLQGQGATGELFF
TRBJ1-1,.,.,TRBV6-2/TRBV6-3,TGTGCCAGCAGTTATCAGGGGTCCGACACTGAAGCTTTCTTT,CASSYQGSDTEAFF
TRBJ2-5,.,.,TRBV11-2,TGTGCCAGCAGCTCTTTGGGAATCCAAGAGACCCAGTACTTC,CASSSLGIQETQYF
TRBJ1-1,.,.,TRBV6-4,TGTGCCAGCAGTGAACAGGGAGGGGACACTGAAGCTTTCTTT,CASSEQGGDTEAFF
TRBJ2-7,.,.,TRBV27,TGTGCCAGCAGTTTATCAGGGACTTACCCCTACGAGCAGTACTTC,CASSLSGTYPYEQYF
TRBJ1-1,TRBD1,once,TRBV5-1,TGCGCCAGCAGCTTGGGAGCAGGGGGAACTGAAGCTTTCTTT,CASSLGAGGTEAFF
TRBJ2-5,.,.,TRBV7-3,TGTGCCAGCAGCTCGAGCCGCGGGGAGACCCAGTACTTC,CASSSSRGETQYF
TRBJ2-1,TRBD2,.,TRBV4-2,TGTGCCAGCAGCCCCAAGGGATTAGCGGGAGGAGATAACAATGAGCAGTTCTTC,CASSPKGLAGGDNNEQFF
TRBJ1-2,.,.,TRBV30,TGTGCCTGGAGTGTGTGGCAGGGGTCGGGTGGCTACACCTTC,CAWSVWQGSGGYTF
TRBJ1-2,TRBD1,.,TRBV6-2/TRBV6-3,TGTGCCAGCAGTTACCCGACAGGGTTCGAGATGGGCTACACCTTC,CASSYPTGFEMGYTF
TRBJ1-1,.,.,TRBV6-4,TGTGCCAGCAGTGAGGACGGTGAGCGAAACACTGAAGCTTTCTTT,CASSEDGERNTEAFF
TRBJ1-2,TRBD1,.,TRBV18,TGTGCCAGCTCACCCACCGTGGACAGGGCAGGACCCAATGGCTACACCTTC,CASSPTVDRAGPNGYTF
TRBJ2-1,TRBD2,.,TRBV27,TGTGCCAGCAGTTTATCCCCCCTAGCGGGAGGGTTGTACAATGAGCAGTTCTTC,CASSLSPLAGGLYNEQFF
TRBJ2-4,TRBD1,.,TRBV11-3,TGTGCCAGCAGCTTAGGGGACAGGGGAGATAGGGACATTCAGTACTTC,CASSLGDRGDRDIQYF
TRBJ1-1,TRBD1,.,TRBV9,TGTGCCAGCAGCGTAGCAGGGGGCGCGGCTTTCTTT,CASSVAGGAAFF
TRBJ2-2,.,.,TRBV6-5,TGTGCCAGTGCCGTCCCCACGAACACCGGGGAGCTGTTTTTT,CASAVPTNTGELFF
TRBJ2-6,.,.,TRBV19,TGTGCCAGTAGTATAGTCGGGAGCTCTGGGGCCAACGTCCTGACTTTC,CASSIVGSSGANVLTF
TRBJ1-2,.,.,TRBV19,TGTGCCAGTAGTATAGTGGACGGAAACTATGGCTACACCTTC,CASSIVDGNYGYTF
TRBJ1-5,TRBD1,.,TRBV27,TGTGCCAGCAGTCCTGGACAGGGCGATCAGCCCCAGCATTTT,CASSPGQGDQPQHF
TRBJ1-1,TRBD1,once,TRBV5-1,TGCGCCAGCAGCCCGGGACAGGTGAACACTGAAGCTTTCTTT,CASSPGQVNTEAFF
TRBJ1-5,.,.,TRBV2,TGTGCCAGCAGTAGCACCACCCCCGGTCAGCCCCAGCATTTT,CASSSTTPGQPQHF
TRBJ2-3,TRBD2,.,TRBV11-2,TGTGCCAGCAGCTTAAGCAGCGGGGGGGCAAGAGATACGCAGTATTTT,CASSLSSGGARDTQYF
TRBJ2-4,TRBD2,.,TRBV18,TGTGCCAGCTCACCGGCGGGGACTAGCGGGAACATTCAGTACTTC,CASSPAGTSGNIQYF
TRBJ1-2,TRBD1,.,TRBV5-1,TGCGCCAGCAGCTACCAGACAGGGGGAGACTATGGCTACACCTTC,CASSYQTGGDYGYTF
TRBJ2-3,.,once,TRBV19,TGTGCCAGTAGTATAGCGGTCGGGGGAGATACGCAGTATTTT,CASSIAVGGDTQYF
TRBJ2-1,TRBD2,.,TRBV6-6,TGTGCCAGCACCTTAGCGGGAGCGAAGGATGAGCAGTTCTTC,CASTLAGAKDEQFF
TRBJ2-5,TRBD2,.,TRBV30,TGTGCCTGGAGCCTCGGGGGGGCCCTTCAAGAGACCCAGTACTTC,CAWSLGGALQETQYF
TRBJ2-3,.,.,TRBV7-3,TGTGCCAGCAGCCTCGGACGGGCCAAAGATACGCAGTATTTT,CASSLGRAKDTQYF
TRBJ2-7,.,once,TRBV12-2,TGTGCAAGTCGCTTGGGGCCCTACGAGCAGTACTTC,CASRLGPYEQYF
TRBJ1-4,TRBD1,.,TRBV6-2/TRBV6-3,TGTGCCAGCAGTTACGGAACAGGGGGAGAAGAAAAACTGTTTTTT,CASSYGTGGEEKLFF
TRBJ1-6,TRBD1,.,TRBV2,TGTGCCAGCAGTGGGGGACAGGGCTTCTCACCCCTCCACTTT,CASSGGQGFSPLHF
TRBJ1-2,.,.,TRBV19,TGTGCCAGTAGTTTAAATGATTATGGCTACACCTTC,CASSLNDYGYTF
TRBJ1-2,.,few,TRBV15,TGTGCCACCAGCAGAGCTACCCGGGACACCACCTTC,CATSRATRDTTF
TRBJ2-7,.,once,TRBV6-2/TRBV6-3,TGTGCCAGCAGTTACGAGGCGGCGAACCGAAACGAGCAGTACTTC,CASSYEAANRNEQYF
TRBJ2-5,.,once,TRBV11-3,TGTGCCAGCAGCTCAGGGTTTCGGGAGACCCAGTACTTC,CASSSGFRETQYF